Included here is one T cell receptor beta chain sequence, with context. Its antigen is undetermined. The record originates from a study of cytomegalovirus exposure and HLA in healthy donors. Overall study results and limits: Most TCR sequences were rare, but some public TCRs occurred in many donors. According to reports, the classifier identified cytomegalovirus status with high specificity and sensitivity. A few CMV-associated chains proved CMV antigen-specific in vitro.

The CDR3 covers 14 residues. Germline-derived CDR1 and CDR2 are MGHDK and SYGVNS. The V and J ends lost 8 bases and 5 bases respectively, with 18 bases between them. Here immunoSEQ multiplex PCR was the method, and the copy in TCRdb shows in-frame clones only, minus some. The data show around 120,000 clones, 70% to 90% seen once. The chain joins TRBV25-1 to TRBJ2-5; possibly TRBD2 for D (6 bases). The sequence derives from a young woman in good health and CMV-seronegative. The sequenced sample consisted of PBMCs. This CDR3 reads CASWDSVVGETQYF. The CDR3 DNA is TGTGCCAGCTGGGACTCCGTAGTTGGGGAGACCCAGTACTTC.